These 10 T cell receptor beta chains were all obtained from the same sample, sequenced in a study of CD8+CD57+ T cells in acquired aplastic anemia. The template used for profiling TCR beta VDJ and CDR3 was genomic DNA. TCRdb called the reads again in MiXCR, with one record for every CDR3 protein. The table lists 200,000 to 300,000 distinct CDR3 sequences, 82% of them singletons. All patients picked for sequencing had shown, by flow cytometry, an expansion of CD8+CD57+ cells. Sequencing was done on a sample of sorted CD4+, CD8+, or CD8+CD57+ T cells (not recorded which) from PBMCs. These receptors were collected from a human donor with aplastic anemia.

In regard to this clonotype: The germline gene is not matched at one end of the junction; a read error may be the cause. V is TRBV7-9 and J is TRBJ2-1, with D maybe TRBD2 (5 bases). The CDR3 length is 15 residues. CDR1 SEHNR and CDR2 FQNEAQ come from the germline V gene (reference sequence). The CDR3 DNA follows: TGTGCCAGCAGCTTATACCAGAACGGGAACACTGAGCCGTTCTTC. Its translation: CASSLYQNGNTEPFF.

With regard to this clonotype: A read error is possible here, since a much larger clone lies one base away. V gene TRBV13 combines with J gene TRBJ2-5; a possible D gene is TRBD1 (5 bases). With 4 bases removed from V and 0 bases from J, the gap between germline ends came to 9 bases. This CDR3 comprises 14 residues. Germline V gene data show CDR1 as PRHDT and CDR2 as FYEKMQ (reference sequence). The CDR3 DNA is TGTGCCAGCAGCTCAGGGTCAGACCAAGAGACCCAGTACTTC. Translated, it gives CASSSGSDQETQYF.

The chain links TRBV20-1 to TRBJ2-3; TRBD2 aligns across 10 bases. Germline-derived CDR1 and CDR2 are DFQATT and SNEGSKA (reference sequence). This CDR3 spans 14 amino acids. V lost 5 bases to trimming and J lost 3 bases; unmatched junction nucleotides: 5. CDR3 residues: CSASLAGVTDTQYF. The CDR3 bases are TGCAGTGCTTCGCTAGCGGGAGTAACAGATACGCAGTATTTT.

The genes are TRBV15 and TRBJ2-5; TRBD2 matches 7 bases. The CDR3 contains 14 residues. CDR1 and CDR2 (germline): LNHNV, YYDKDF (reference sequence). CDR3 sequence reads: CVSTRRGEQETQYF. CDR3 DNA: TGTGTCAGTACCAGACGGGGGGAGCAAGAGACCCAGTACTTC. The full variable domain, rest sourced from reference TRBV15 and TRBJ2-5, is DAMVIQNPRYQVTQFGKPVTLSCSQTLNHNVMYWYQQKSSQAPKLLFHYYDKDFNNEADTPDNFQSRRPNTSFCFLDIRSPGLGDTAMYLCVSTRRGEQETQYFGPGTRLLVL.

The chain carries TRBV11-3 and TRBJ2-1, with TRBD2 identical over 10 bases. The CDR3 is 16 residues long. Germline V gives CDR1 SGHNT, CDR2 YENEEA. Germline trimming cut 5 bases from V and 4 bases from J; bases unmatched to any gene: 8. The CDR3 DNA reads as TGTGCCAGCAGCCCGAAGGGGGGACTAGCGTACAATGAGCAGTTCTTC. Its protein product is CASSPKGGLAYNEQFF.

The chain is built from TRBV20-1 and TRBJ1-5; 11 positions agree with TRBD1. The CDR3 loop spans 15 amino acids. CDR1 is DFQATT, CDR2 SNEGSKA, per germline (reference sequence). The junction had 4 bases not matched to a gene; V was cut back by 6 bases and J by 0 bases. The CDR3 region has the DNA TGCAGTGCCGGACAGGGGGCTGATAGCAATCAGCCCCAGCATTTT. Translation gives CSAGQGADSNQPQHF.

CDR3 residues: CASREGQGGVGYTF. In DNA form, the CDR3 reads TGCGCCAGCAGGGAGGGACAGGGAGGCGTTGGCTACACCTTC. The chain is built from TRBV5-1 and TRBJ1-2, with 9 bases matching TRBD1. CDR1 is SGHRS and CDR2 is YFSETQ in the germline V gene. The CDR3 spans 14 residues. V dropped 5 bases and J dropped 7; count of bases not matched to a gene: 9.

V and J are TRBV19 and TRBJ2-5, with a possible D match to TRBD1 (5 bases). V was shortened by 3 bases and J by 3 bases, with 11 bases between the two germline ends. This CDR3 contains 14 residues. Germline assignment: CDR1 LNHDA and CDR2 SQIVND (reference sequence). The CDR3 reads CASSMLGREETQYF. CDR3 in DNA: TGTGCCAGTAGTATGTTGGGCAGGGAAGAGACCCAGTACTTC.

V gene TRBV7-9 combines with J gene TRBJ2-7; D not certain. Looked up from germline, CDR1 is SEHNR and CDR2 is FQNEAQ (reference sequence). The length of the CDR3 is 15 residues. V was cut by 1 base and J by 2 bases, with 12 bases left in between. The CDR3 is CASSLVGNRAYEQYV. CDR3 bases: TGTGCCAGCAGCTTAGTTGGCAATCGCGCCTACGAGCAGTACGTC.

The rearrangement joins TRBV7-3 to TRBJ1-2; D is possibly TRBD1 (5 bases). V was cut by 5 bases and J by 12 bases, with 22 bases left in between. The CDR3 is 14 amino acids. Germline-derived CDR1 and CDR2 are SGHTA and FQGTGA. CDR3 residues: CASSEGTVNYSHTF. Here the CDR3 DNA reads TGTGCCAGCAGCGAAGGGACGGTAAACTATAGCCACACCTTC.